This T cell receptor (beta chain) was sequenced in a study of T-cell reconstitution after alpha-beta-depleted transplantation in children. Findings and limits, study-wide: Some patients showed high day-60 TCRbeta diversity, which derived from surviving recipient T cells and thymic progenitors.

On this clonotype itself: Its target is unknown.

For TCRbeta, the library was prepared with unique molecular identifiers. TCRdb re-called the PCR reads through MiXCR, storing one row per CDR3 protein. Of over 90,000 distinct CDR3 sequences in the sample, 4.5% to 7.5% were seen once. Germline assignment: CDR1 SGHTA and CDR2 FQGNSA. The CDR3 is 14 residues long. The V end lost 4 bases, the J end lost 6 bases, and 14 bases lay between the germline ends. The chain carries TRBV7-2 and TRBJ2-3, with D possibly TRBD2 on 5 matching bases. The starting material was PBMCs, mostly from graft donor cells, obtained 60 days after TCRalphabeta/CD19-depleted stem cell transplant. The TCR was taken from a female patient younger than 10 who had a stem cell transplant for Fanconi anemia, so the T cells may come from the graft donor. The CDR3 loop is CASSSRRTFDTQYF. The CDR3 DNA reads TGTGCCAGCAGCTCGAGGAGGACTTTTGATACGCAGTATTTT.